Below, 28 T cell receptor beta chains from the same sample are listed, as sequenced in a study of Ad26.COV2.S vaccination and SARS-CoV-2 variants. Sequencing used immunoSEQ multiplex PCR; TCRdb keeps in-frame clones, though not all of them. The profile covers 380,000 or so clones, with 75% to 90% appearing a single time and roughly 10% taken by the ten largest. This sample's treatment: roughly 20 received Ad26.COV2.S at low or high dose, single or two shots; roughly five received placebo; per-sample allocation not given. All samples were drawn on day 63, counting from the first vaccine or placebo injection. The input for sequencing was peripheral blood, taken in a trial of Ad26.COV2.S vaccine versus placebo. These TCRs come from a person aged 18 to 59 who received the Ad26.COV2.S COVID-19 vaccine or a placebo.

This clone was picked up a small number of times. The chain has TRBV9 and TRBJ1-2; the D is unclear. The V end lost 0 bases, the J end lost 6 bases, and 15 bases lay between the germline ends. Germline assignment: CDR1 SGDLS and CDR2 YYNGEE. This CDR3 comprises 15 residues. This CDR3 is CASSVVSTEEDGYTF. The CDR3 DNA reads as TGTGCCAGCAGCGTAGTTTCCACCGAAGAGGATGGCTACACCTTC.

This clone was counted a few times. In nucleotides, the CDR3 is TGTGCCAGCAGCCCCCTGGCGACTCCGAGGAACACTGAAGCTTTCTTT. Its translation: CASSPLATPRNTEAFF. J is TRBJ1-1 and V is TRBV11-2, with D uncertain. V lost 5 bases and J 1 base, leaving 17 bases between the germline ends. This CDR3 is 16 amino acids long. Per germline, CDR1 SGHAT and CDR2 FQNNGV.

This rearrangement joins TRBV14 to TRBJ2-7; 10 nucleotides line up with TRBD1. CDR1 and CDR2 from the germline V gene are SGHDN and FVKESK. V lost 4 bases to trimming and J lost 4 bases; unmatched junction nucleotides: 13. The CDR3 length is 17 residues. The CDR3 coding sequence is TGTGCCAGCAGCCGCCACGGGGGGACAGGGGTCTCTTACGAGCAGTACTTC. This encodes CASSRHGGTGVSYEQYF. The full variable domain, rest sourced from reference TRBV14 and TRBJ2-7, is EAGVTQFPSHSVIEKGQTVTLRCDPISGHDNLYWYRRVMGKEIKFLLHFVKESKQDESGMPNNRFLAERTGGTYSTLKVQPAELEDSGVYFCASSRHGGTGVSYEQYFGPGTRLTVT.

This chain links TRBV19 with TRBJ2-5; TRBD1 might be the D (5 bases). Germline CDR1 is LNHDA and CDR2 is SQIVND (reference sequence). This CDR3 spans 17 amino acids. Trimming removed 3 bases from V and 4 bases from J, with 21 bases in between. The CDR3 coding sequence is TGTGCCAGTAGTATTAAGGGAAGGGGAAGCATTGGAGAGACCCAGTACTTC. Its translation is CASSIKGRGSIGETQYF. The full variable domain, completed using reference TRBV19 and TRBJ2-5, is DGGITQSPKYLFRKEGQNVTLSCEQNLNHDAMYWYRQDPGQGLRLIYYSQIVNDFQKGDIAEGYSVSREKKESFPLTVTSAQKNPTAFYLCASSIKGRGSIGETQYFGPGTRLLVL.

The chain joins TRBV7-2 to TRBJ1-1, with D maybe TRBD1 (5 bases). Germline-derived CDR1 and CDR2 are SGHTA and FQGNSA. This CDR3 has 16 amino acids. V lost 6 bases and J lost 2, with 19 bases in between. The CDR3 is CASSRPEGKGNTEAFF. The CDR3 DNA sequence: TGTGCCAGCAGTCGCCCTGAGGGGAAGGGTAACACTGAAGCTTTCTTT.

V is TRBV7-2 and J is TRBJ2-2; D is uncertain. The CDR3 covers 12 residues. The V end lost 7 bases, the J end lost 7 bases, and 10 bases lay between the germline ends. The germline CDR1 and CDR2 sequences are SGHTA and FQGNSA. CDR3 DNA sequence: TGTGCCAGCACCGGGTGGGGCGGGGAGCTGTTTTTT. Protein product: CASTGWGGELFF.

V and J are TRBV5-1 and TRBJ2-3, with D possibly TRBD1 on 6 matching bases. V dropped 0 bases and J dropped 2 bases, with 13 bases sitting between them. The germline V gene has CDR1 SGHRS and CDR2 YFSETQ. The CDR3 sequence is 16 residues long. This chain's CDR3 is CASSLGQVRNTDTQYF. For the CDR3, the DNA is TGCGCCAGCAGCTTGGGACAGGTTCGTAACACAGATACGCAGTATTTT.

V and J are TRBV27 and TRBJ1-4; D gene ambiguous. V was clipped by 8 bases and J by 1 base, with 26 bases between them. CDR3 size: 19 residues. Germline CDR1 MNHEY, CDR2 SMNVEV (reference sequence). This CDR3 is CASGIRKLTPGGTNEKLFF. The CDR3 nucleotides read TGTGCCAGCGGAATCCGAAAGCTCACCCCAGGTGGAACTAATGAAAAACTGTTTTTT.

J is TRBJ1-1 and V is TRBV6-1; maybe TRBD1 (5 bases). This CDR3 comprises 15 residues. Per the germline V gene, CDR1 is MNHNS and CDR2 is SASEGT. V lost 3 bases and J lost 5, with 16 bases in between. The CDR3 spells CASSDSTGTSTEAFF. In DNA, the CDR3 is TGTGCCAGCAGTGATAGTACGGGGACCTCGACTGAAGCTTTCTTT.

In nucleotides, the CDR3 is TGTGCCAGCAGCTCGGGACAGCATAATGAAAAACTGTTTTTT. It is translated as CASSSGQHNEKLFF. The chain links TRBV28 to TRBJ1-4, with TRBD1 matching over 7 bases. The CDR3 is 14 amino acids. The trim removed 6 bases at V and 4 bases at J, leaving 5 bases unmatched. Germline V lookup: CDR1 MDHEN, CDR2 SYDVKM.

The chain couples TRBV19 to TRBJ1-5; TRBD1 aligns across 7 bases. The CDR3 has 15 residues. From germline, CDR1 is LNHDA and CDR2 SQIVND (reference sequence). Trimming took 9 bases from V and 1 from J; bases not matched to a gene: 9. The CDR3 nucleotides read TGTGCCAGCCGAGACAGGGTGGTGAGCAATCAGCCCCAGCATTTT. It translates to CASRDRVVSNQPQHF.

The chain carries TRBV5-1 and TRBJ1-6; 10 nucleotides agree with TRBD1. After removal of 4 bases from V and 7 bases from J, the junction contained 5 bases not matched to a gene. Germline-derived CDR1 and CDR2 are SGHRS and YFSETQ. CDR3 length: 15 amino acids. The CDR3 protein is CASSIGQGDNSPLHF. CDR3 DNA: TGCGCCAGCAGCATTGGACAGGGGGACAATTCACCCCTCCACTTT.

This clone was detected a few times. The chain recombines TRBV19 with TRBJ1-5; D is ambiguous. The V gene's germline CDR1 is LNHDA and CDR2 SQIVND (reference sequence). This CDR3 contains 14 residues. V was pared by 5 bases and J by 6 bases, with 14 bases between. CDR3 nucleotide sequence: TGTGCCAGTAGTCCGTATGGCGACGGTCAGCCCCAGCATTTT. Its translation: CASSPYGDGQPQHF.

The CDR3 spells CASRSADTQYF. In DNA form, the CDR3 reads TGTGCCAGCAGGTCCGCGGATACGCAGTATTTT. The rearrangement links TRBV7-3 to TRBJ2-3; D is unclear. Trimming removed 6 bases at V and 6 bases at J, with 7 bases between. Germline lookup yields CDR1 SGHTA and CDR2 FQGTGA. The CDR3 covers 11 residues. Full variable domain (outside the CDR3, taken from reference TRBV7-3 and TRBJ2-3): GAGVSQTPSNKVTEKGKYVELRCDPISGHTALYWYRQSLGQGPEFLIYFQGTGAADDSGLPNDRFFAVRPEGSVSTLKIQRTERGDSAVYLCASRSADTQYFGPGTRLTVL.

This clone turned up a few times. The chain employs TRBV3-1 (or the pseudogene TRBV3-2) and TRBJ2-7; 9 bases agree with TRBD1. This CDR3 is 14 amino acids long. The germline CDR1 and CDR2 sequences are LGHDT and YNNKEL (reference sequence). Unmatched junction bases numbered 6, after V lost 3 bases and J lost 6 bases. The CDR3 DNA reads TGTGCCAGCAGCCAGACGGGGACAGGGACCGAGCAGTACTTC. Residues: CASSQTGTGTEQYF.

This clone was seen once. The chain has TRBV28 and TRBJ2-3, with 16 bases matching TRBD2. The CDR3 is 19 residues long. V shed 1 base and J 3 bases; nucleotides not matched to a gene: 7. Germline assignment: CDR1 MDHEN and CDR2 SYDVKM. The CDR3 is CASSLSGLAGGRGTDTQYF. The CDR3 DNA reads as TGTGCCAGCAGTTTATCGGGACTAGCGGGAGGGAGAGGGACAGATACGCAGTATTTT.

The chain joins TRBV12-3 or TRBV12-4 to TRBJ2-1; D call uncertain. The CDR3 has 11 amino acids. Trimming left V 3 bases short and J 8 bases short, with 5 bases between. The CDR3 region is CASSFRDEQFF. CDR3 DNA sequence: TGTGCCAGCAGTTTCCGAGATGAGCAGTTCTTC.

The rearrangement joins TRBV9 to TRBJ1-4; D unresolved. Germline V lookup: CDR1 SGDLS, CDR2 YYNGEE. The CDR3 runs 15 residues. V lost 0 bases to trimming and J lost 8 bases, with 14 bases between them. The CDR3 DNA reads TGTGCCAGCAGCGTAGCCCCACTTTCCGGCGAAAAACTGTTTTTT. Amino acid sequence: CASSVAPLSGEKLFF.

V gene TRBV19 combines with J gene TRBJ2-1, with TRBD1 matching 7 bases. There are 18 residues in the CDR3. Trimming cost V 4 bases and J 0 bases; bases outside gene matches: 12. Germline V gives CDR1 LNHDA, CDR2 SQIVND (reference sequence). The CDR3 DNA follows: TGTGCCAGTAGTACTGCAGAGCTGACAGGGAGCTCCTACAATGAGCAGTTCTTC. Protein product: CASSTAELTGSSYNEQFF. Based on the CDR3 plus reference TRBV19 and TRBJ2-1, the full variable domain is DGGITQSPKYLFRKEGQNVTLSCEQNLNHDAMYWYRQDPGQGLRLIYYSQIVNDFQKGDIAEGYSVSREKKESFPLTVTSAQKNPTAFYLCASSTAELTGSSYNEQFFGPGTRLTVL.

J is TRBJ1-2 and V is TRBV7-2; D not certain. Germline-derived CDR1 and CDR2 are SGHTA and FQGNSA. The CDR3 extends over 15 amino acids. The germline V and J ends were trimmed by 0 bases and 1 base, with 9 bases remaining between them. CDR3 sequence (DNA): TGTGCCAGCAGCTTAGCCCCGGGAGTTAACTATGGCTACACCTTC. This gives the protein CASSLAPGVNYGYTF.

The chain uses TRBV11-2 and TRBJ1-2, with unresolved D. The germline V gene encodes CDR1 SGHAT and CDR2 FQNNGV. CDR3 length: 13 residues. With 7 bases removed from V and 4 bases from J, the gap between germline ends came to 13 bases. The CDR3 DNA sequence: TGTGCCAGCACCGCGCCTGGCATCTATGGCTACACCTTC. Its translation: CASTAPGIYGYTF.

The V call is TRBV7-8, the J call TRBJ2-1; the D is unclear. V was trimmed by 1 base and J by 1 base, leaving 11 bases between them. This CDR3 spans 16 amino acids. In germline, CDR1 is SGHVS, CDR2 FQNEAQ. CDR3 protein: CASSLGESPSYNEQFF. CDR3 sequence (DNA): TGTGCCAGCAGCTTAGGAGAAAGCCCTTCCTACAATGAGCAGTTCTTC.

The rearrangement joins TRBV27 to TRBJ2-7; either TRBD1 or TRBD2 may fit D (5 bases each). This CDR3 spans 15 amino acids. From germline, CDR1 is MNHEY and CDR2 SMNVEV (reference sequence). V shed 6 bases and J shed 0 bases, with 15 bases lying between them. The CDR3 DNA follows: TGTGCCAGCAGCCCGGGACGGCTGAGCTCCTACGAGCAGTACTTC. Translated, it gives CASSPGRLSSYEQYF.

This clone was observed a few times. Additional DNA sequences in this sample encode the identical CDR3. The chain links TRBV28 to TRBJ2-7; TRBD2 aligns across 9 bases. The J segment lost 0 bases and the V segment lost 3 bases, leaving 15 bases of the junction unmatched. This CDR3 comprises 19 residues. Germline V gene sequence: CDR1 MDHEN, CDR2 SYDVKM. CDR3 sequence: CASSLTSSRLAASSYEQYF. Written as DNA, the CDR3 is TGTGCCAGCAGTTTGACGTCCAGCCGACTAGCGGCTAGCTCCTACGAGCAGTACTTC.

This clone was counted between two and nine times. The chain links TRBV24-1 to TRBJ1-3, with a tentative D call TRBD1 (5 bases). Trimming pared 9 bases from V and 4 bases from J, leaving 15 bases between. CDR1 KGHDR and CDR2 SFDVKD come from the germline V gene. There are 14 residues in the CDR3. CDR3 sequence: CATAPGDAGNTIYF. In DNA, the CDR3 is TGTGCCACCGCTCCCGGGGACGCCGGAAACACCATATATTTT.

This clone was detected only a few times. This sequence joins TRBV27 and TRBJ2-3; 8 bases fit TRBD2. The CDR3 totals 16 residues. V trimming: 0 bases; J trimming: 1 base; junction bases outside the gene matches: 3. CDR1 is MNHEY and CDR2 is SMNVEV in the germline V gene (reference sequence). CDR3 DNA: TGTGCCAGCAGTTTATCGTGGCGGGGGGGCACAGATACGCAGTATTTT. It is translated as CASSLSWRGGTDTQYF.

This chain joins TRBV6-5 and TRBJ1-3, with 8 bases that match TRBD1. Looked up from germline, CDR1 is MNHEY and CDR2 is SVGAGI. CDR3 length: 15 amino acids. The junction had 7 bases not matched to a gene; V was cut back by 6 bases and J by 3 bases. CDR3 in DNA: TGTGCCAGCAGCTCCCGACAGGGGATTGGAAACACCATATATTTT. Encoded protein: CASSSRQGIGNTIYF.

The chain combines TRBV24-1 with TRBJ2-2; D not certain. The germline CDR1 and CDR2 sequences are KGHDR and SFDVKD. The CDR3 consists of 14 residues. The V end was cut by 5 bases, the J end by 4 bases, with 10 bases between. CDR3 DNA: TGTGCCACCAGTGGGGTTGGCGGCACCGGGGAGCTGTTTTTT. Translated: CATSGVGGTGELFF.